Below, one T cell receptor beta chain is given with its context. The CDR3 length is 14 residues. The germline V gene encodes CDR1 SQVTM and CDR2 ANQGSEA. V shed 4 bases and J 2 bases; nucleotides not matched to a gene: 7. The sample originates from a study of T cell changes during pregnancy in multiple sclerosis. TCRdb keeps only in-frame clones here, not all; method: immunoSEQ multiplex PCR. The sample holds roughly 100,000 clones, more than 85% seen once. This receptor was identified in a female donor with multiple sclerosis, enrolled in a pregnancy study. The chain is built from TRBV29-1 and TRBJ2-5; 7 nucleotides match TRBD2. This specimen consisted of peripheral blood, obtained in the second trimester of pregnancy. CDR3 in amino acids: CSVVGGDFQETQYF. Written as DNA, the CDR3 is TGCAGCGTTGTGGGGGGGGACTTTCAAGAGACCCAGTACTTC.